Sequencing of this T cell receptor beta chain was carried out in a study of shared T cell receptors in the human thymus (dated by TCRdb to 2020 to 2022). Some background on the complete study: The study examined how the human thymus generates shared, self-reactive T-cell receptor alpha chains.

This clone was seen just once. Its antigen has not been determined. Per-nucleotide qualities are absent, and no much larger clonotype sits a single base away. The receptor library was made with the immunoSEQ multiplex PCR assay. The table was pulled from immuneACCESS by TCRdb, which kept in-frame rearrangements only. Such tables lose some clones; where checked, under half of the loss comes from unresolved V genes, and the rest has no known cause. Here the sample has 650,000 to 950,000 clones; 70% to 90% occur a single time. Clones ranked in the top ten supply around 0.0099% of the sample. CDR1 and CDR2 are read off the germline V gene as SGDLS and YYNGEE. V drops 0 bases and J drops 3 bases, leaving 10 bases in between. From the cysteine through the phenylalanine, the CDR3 covers 15 amino acids. The DNA shown is the 45-base CDR3, in frame from base 1. The same data also contributed to another study, on human thymus T cells. From that second study: Donors were immunologically healthy infants undergoing open corrective cardiac surgery for congenital heart defects in Finland. Thymus tissue was obtained as surgical resects removed during corrective cardiac surgery. Both the thymic and the peripheral blood repertoires appeared to show biased V and J gene segment usage. According to the related research, thymic TCR repertoires were highly overlapping among unrelated individuals. The study used roughly eight infant thymus samples plus four related peripheral blood samples to characterize TCR alpha and beta repertoires. Donor ages ranged from about 7 to 244 days, and the cohort comprised five or six male and two female infants. Thymocytes were released mechanically from tissue and stored at -70 °C as pellets of about 10-34 million cells. A QIAsymphony instrument was used to extract genomic DNA from the frozen cell pellets. TCRB and TCRAD loci were amplified from a standardized quantity of quality-controlled genomic DNA using the immunoSEQ multiplex PCR assay. The amplicons covered the V(D)J region and were long enough to include the CDR3 and to identify the V and J genes. Through the commercial immunoSEQ service, the amplicons were sequenced on an Illumina platform. Primer bias and sequencing errors were corrected as previously described, and TCRAD and TCRB were defined on the basis of the IMGT database. immunoSEQ Analyzer 3.0 and VDJTools were used for repertoire analysis, which covered basic statistics, V/J segment usage, diversity estimates, rarefaction and pairwise overlap. Diversity was estimated using the Chao1, ChaoE, Efron-Thisted, Shannon and inverse Simpson indices, and was also estimated on datasets down-sampled to the size of the smallest sample. Repertoire overlap was determined by strict matching of CDR3 nucleotide sequence, V gene and J gene, and Jaccard-based multidimensional scaling clustering was applied. Thymus samples yielded on average roughly 810,000 unique TCRB clonotypes, compared with around 79,000 from blood samples.

The V and J genes are TRBV9 and TRBJ1-5, with the identity of the D gene unclear. Specimen: thymocytes. The receptor's source is a girl under three years old with a congenital heart defect. Donor details come from another sample of the same person, matched by shared clones. The DNA sequence is as follows: TGTGCCAGCAGCGTAGGTTGGCAGTACAATCAGCCCCAGCATTTT. Its translation is CASSVGWQYNQPQHF.